This entry lists 29 T cell receptor beta chains sequenced from one sample in a study of CD8+CD57+ T cells in acquired aplastic anemia. Before being chosen for sequencing, patients had shown CD8+CD57+ cell expansion by flow cytometry. The use of genomic DNA as template underpinned the TCR beta VDJ and CDR3 profiling. TCRdb used MiXCR to reprocess the reads, holding one entry per CDR3 protein. The sample gives under 200,000 distinct CDR3 sequences, 45% to 55% of which show up once; under 40% is in the top ten. What was sequenced was sorted CD4+, CD8+, or CD8+CD57+ T cells (not recorded which) from PBMCs. Receptor source: a human donor with aplastic anemia.

V and J are TRBV20-1 and TRBJ1-1; TRBD1 matches at 9 bases. The CDR3 consists of 13 residues. The germline gives CDR1 DFQATT, CDR2 SNEGSKA (reference sequence). The ends lost 5 bases at V and 3 bases at J; junction bases unmatched: 4. In nucleotides, the CDR3 is TGCAGTGCTTTCCGGGACAGGGACACTGAAGCTTTCTTT. This translates into CSAFRDRDTEAFF.

This clonotype was counted many times. This sequence joins TRBV13 and TRBJ2-7; 10 positions match TRBD1. This CDR3 region has 18 residues. Germline CDR1 PRHDT, CDR2 FYEKMQ (reference sequence). V gave up 5 bases and J gave up 6 bases; unmatched junction bases: 19. The CDR3 loop is CASSTRRQGAPLIGEQYF. CDR3 bases: TGTGCCAGCAGCACCCGTCGACAGGGGGCGCCGCTCATAGGCGAGCAGTACTTC.

V and J are TRBV7-4 and TRBJ1-2, with TRBD1 identical over 9 bases. The germline CDR1 and CDR2 sequences are SGHVT and SQSDAQ. After removal of 7 bases from V and 8 bases from J, the junction contained 11 bases not matched to a gene. The CDR3 extends over 14 amino acids. The CDR3 DNA reads TGTGCCAGCACCCCCGGGACAGGGATTCGGGGCTACACCTTC. Its translation: CASTPGTGIRGYTF.

Ten or more counts support this clonotype. The chain is built from TRBV15 and TRBJ2-4; TRBD1 agrees at 10 bases. CDR1 and CDR2 (germline): LNHNV, YYDKDF (reference sequence). The CDR3 totals 14 residues. J was trimmed by 9 bases and V by 3 bases; bases with no gene match: 5. CDR3 amino acids: CATSSDRGPSIQYF. CDR3 DNA: TGTGCCACCAGCAGCGACAGGGGGCCTAGCATTCAGTACTTC.

This clonotype showed up many times. This chain links TRBV25-1 with TRBJ2-1, with D perhaps assigned TRBD1 or TRBD2 (5 bases each). The V end was cut by 6 bases, the J end by 7 bases, with 19 bases between. The CDR3 covers 15 residues. CDR1 and CDR2 from the germline V gene are MGHDK and SYGVNS. CDR3 amino acids: CASSPGWGEKNEQFF. CDR3 DNA sequence: TGTGCCAGCAGCCCAGGGTGGGGAGAGAAGAATGAGCAGTTCTTC. Together with reference TRBV25-1 and TRBJ2-1, the CDR3 gives the full variable domain: EADIYQTPRYLVIGTGKKITLECSQTMGHDKMYWYQQDPGMELHLIHYSYGVNSTEKGDLSSESTVSRIRTEHFPLTLESARPSHTSQYLCASSPGWGEKNEQFFGPGTRLTVL.

This chain uses TRBV5-1 with TRBJ2-5; D might be TRBD2 (6 bases). There are 15 residues in the CDR3. V lost 4 bases and J lost 0, with 13 bases in between. Germline CDR1 SGHRS, CDR2 YFSETQ. CDR3 residues: CASSKGRTNQETQYF. The DNA for the CDR3 is TGCGCCAGCAGCAAAGGACGGACTAACCAAGAGACCCAGTACTTC. Full variable domain (rest looked up from reference TRBV5-1 and TRBJ2-5): KAGVTQTPRYLIKTRGQQVTLSCSPISGHRSVSWYQQTPGQGLQFLFEYFSETQRNKGNFPGRFSGRQFSNSRSEMNVSTLELGDSALYLCASSKGRTNQETQYFGPGTRLLVL.

A word on this clonotype: It may be a read error: a sequence one base away is much more abundant. The rearrangement joins TRBV2 to TRBJ2-5; a weak D match, TRBD2 (6 bases). The ends were cut back, 8 bases at V and 5 bases at J, with 21 bases in the middle. The CDR3 is 15 amino acids. Germline CDR1 is SNHLY and CDR2 is FYNNEI. The CDR3 here is CASHPGGRPNETQYF. The CDR3 nucleotides are TGTGCCAGCCACCCTGGGGGGAGGCCTAACGAGACCCAGTACTTC.

V gene TRBV29-1 combines with J gene TRBJ2-5; D uncertain. The ends were cut back, 8 bases at V and 5 bases at J, with 12 bases in the middle. The CDR3 is 11 amino acids. Looked up from germline, CDR1 is SQVTM and CDR2 is ANQGSEA. The CDR3 protein is CSRTVQETQYF. CDR3 sequence (DNA): TGCAGCCGGACGGTACAGGAGACCCAGTACTTC. Full variable domain (rest looked up from reference TRBV29-1 and TRBJ2-5): SAVISQKPSRDICQRGTSLTIQCQVDSQVTMMFWYRQQPGQSLTLIATANQGSEATYESGFVIDKFPISRPNLTFSTLTVSNMSPEDSSIYLCSRTVQETQYFGPGTRLLVL.

This chain connects TRBV7-9 to TRBJ1-1; D is perhaps TRBD1 (5 bases). This CDR3 region has 14 residues. Trimming pared 4 bases from V and 10 bases from J, leaving 19 bases between. CDR1 SEHNR and CDR2 FQNEAQ come from the germline V gene (reference sequence). DNA for the CDR3: TGTGCCAGCAGCTCTAGTAATTCGGGGGTTCGAGCTTTCTTT. This sequence encodes CASSSSNSGVRAFF.

The chain carries TRBV20-1 and TRBJ2-5; D is unclear. The germline V and J ends were trimmed by 7 bases and 5 bases, with 11 bases remaining between them. The CDR3 consists of 11 residues. Germline V gene lookup returns CDR1 DFQATT and CDR2 SNEGSKA (reference sequence). The CDR3 nucleotides read TGCAGTGTCGGTCGGTCGGAGACCCAGTACTTC. Translated, it gives CSVGRSETQYF.

V usage is TRBV10-3 and J usage is TRBJ2-7; D ambiguous. Germline assignment: CDR1 ENHRY and CDR2 SYGVKD. CDR3 length equals 13 residues. Trimming removed 10 bases from V and 7 bases from J, with 20 bases in between. The CDR3 here is CASTPGPGREQYF. In nucleotides, the CDR3 is TGTGCCAGCACCCCGGGCCCAGGACGGGAGCAGTACTTC.

Concerning this clonotype itself: The junction departs from the called germline gene at one end, perhaps through a read error. The gene calls are TRBV7-8 and TRBJ2-7; the D is unclear. The CDR3 is 15 amino acids. CDR1 and CDR2 (germline): SGHVS, FQNEAQ. The CDR3, as DNA: TGTGCCAGCAGCCAAAGCCTATCCGCGGTCTACGAGCAGTACTTT. This gives the protein CASSQSLSAVYEQYF.

As DNA, the CDR3 is TGCAGTGCTAGGAGCTGGGGAATGGGCAATGAGCAGTTCTTC. This codes for CSARSWGMGNEQFF. This chain links TRBV20-1 with TRBJ2-1; D remains ambiguous. The germline V gene has CDR1 DFQATT and CDR2 SNEGSKA (reference sequence). The CDR3 is 14 residues long. Trimming left V 3 bases short and J 6 bases short, with 15 bases between.

This clonotype has only a few counts. This chain links TRBV10-3 with TRBJ1-1; possibly TRBD1 for D (6 bases). The CDR3 contains 16 residues. CDR1 is ENHRY and CDR2 is SYGVKD in the germline V gene. V gave up 0 bases and J gave up 0 bases, with 11 bases separating them. DNA for the CDR3: TGTGCCATCAGTGAGTCGGGGGGCGACATGAACACTGAAGCTTTCTTT. Translation gives CAISESGGDMNTEAFF.

There are a few counts of this clonotype. The chain couples TRBV6-1 to TRBJ1-1; D perhaps matches TRBD1 (5 bases). The CDR3 is 11 amino acids. V lost 11 bases to trimming and J lost 1 base, with 8 bases between them. Germline loops: CDR1 MNHNS, CDR2 SASEGT. In nucleotides, the CDR3 is TGTGCCGGGGGGGAGAACACTGAAGCTTTCTTT. Encoded protein: CAGGENTEAFF.

This clonotype came up many times. This chain links TRBV12-3 or TRBV12-4 with TRBJ2-6; no clear D. V lost 6 bases to trimming and J lost 4 bases, with 4 bases between them. CDR3 size: 12 residues. The CDR3 nucleotides are TGTGCCAGCAGGAGAGGGGCCAACGTCCTGACTTTC. Amino acid sequence: CASRRGANVLTF.

The gene calls are TRBV10-3 and TRBJ1-5, with TRBD1 matching 10 bases. The junction had 7 bases not matched to a gene; V was cut back by 5 bases and J by 12 bases. Germline V gene data show CDR1 as ENHRY and CDR2 as SYGVKD. The CDR3 sequence is 13 residues long. The CDR3 sequence is CAISTTGGEVQHF. For the CDR3, the DNA is TGTGCCATCAGTACGACAGGGGGCGAGGTCCAGCATTTT.

The V and J genes are TRBV7-8 and TRBJ1-4; TRBD1 agrees at 10 bases. There are 14 residues in the CDR3. The ends lost 5 bases at V and 7 bases at J; junction bases unmatched: 4. Germline V gives CDR1 SGHVS, CDR2 FQNEAQ. In DNA, the CDR3 is TGTGCCAGCAGCCCCGGGACAGGGGTTGAAAAACTGTTTTTT. Residues: CASSPGTGVEKLFF.

This clonotype occurred many times. Here the CDR3 DNA reads TGTGCCAGCAGCCGACAGGGAGGCGACACTGAAGCTTTCTTT. This gives the protein CASSRQGGDTEAFF. The V and J genes are TRBV11-3 and TRBJ1-1; the match to TRBD1 covers 7 bases. V trimming: 5 bases; J trimming: 3 bases; junction bases outside the gene matches: 6. Germline V gives CDR1 SGHNT, CDR2 YENEEA. This CDR3 is 14 amino acids long.

This chain uses TRBV6-1 with TRBJ2-3, with 11 bases lining up with TRBD2. V shed 2 bases and J 2 bases; nucleotides not matched to a gene: 6. Germline loops: CDR1 MNHNS, CDR2 SASEGT. This CDR3 has 17 residues. Written as DNA, the CDR3 is TGTGCCAGCAGTGAACTTCCTAGCGGGAGGATCACAGATACGCAGTATTTT. Its protein product is CASSELPSGRITDTQYF.

The chain links TRBV2 to TRBJ1-2; possible D gene TRBD1, 5 bases. V lost 8 bases and J 0 bases, leaving 10 bases between the germline ends. Germline lookup yields CDR1 SNHLY and CDR2 FYNNEI. The CDR3 is 13 amino acids. The CDR3 is CASAGSPNYGYTF. CDR3 sequence (DNA): TGTGCCAGCGCAGGGTCCCCTAACTATGGCTACACCTTC.

In its sample, this clonotype was seen many times. The rearrangement links TRBV4-1 to TRBJ2-7, with TRBD1 matching 7 bases. V lost 3 bases to trimming and J lost 2 bases; unmatched junction nucleotides: 4. The CDR3 extends over 14 amino acids. Germline V gene data show CDR1 as MGHRA and CDR2 as YSYEKL. In DNA, the CDR3 is TGCGCCAGCAGCCATCGACAGGGAACCTACGAGCAGTACTTC. It codes for CASSHRQGTYEQYF.

The chain couples TRBV19 to TRBJ1-1; possibly TRBD1 for D (6 bases). Germline CDR1 reads LNHDA; CDR2 reads SQIVND (reference sequence). Trimming shortened V by 5 bases and J by 6 bases, and 13 bases separated the two germline ends. The CDR3 runs 13 residues. The CDR3 is CASSLQGTPEAFF. The CDR3 nucleotides read TGTGCCAGTAGTTTACAGGGAACCCCTGAAGCTTTCTTT.

This sequence joins TRBV19 and TRBJ2-1, with TRBD1 as a possible D gene (6 bases). The germline V and J ends were trimmed by 5 bases and 10 bases, with 15 bases remaining between them. This CDR3 has 13 amino acids. Germline CDR1 reads LNHDA; CDR2 reads SQIVND (reference sequence). CDR3 DNA: TGTGCCAGTAGTCCCCTCCAAAGGGGGGAGCAGTTCTTC. This codes for CASSPLQRGEQFF.

As to this clonotype: A much larger clone differs by one base, so this may be a read error. The V call is TRBV11-1, the J call TRBJ1-4; weak D call: TRBD1 (5 bases). Germline loops: CDR1 SGHAT, CDR2 FQDESV (reference sequence). The length of the CDR3 is 16 residues. Here the CDR3 DNA reads TGTGCCAGCAGCTTAGGTTCCCAGGGCCTTAATGAAAAACTGCTTTTT. It translates to CASSLGSQGLNEKLLF.

The chain recombines TRBV9 with TRBJ2-3; D remains ambiguous. V was cut by 0 bases and J by 0 bases, with 8 bases left in between. The CDR3 covers 15 residues. Germline V gives CDR1 SGDLS, CDR2 YYNGEE. The CDR3 loop reads CASSVEGLSTDTQYF. Here the CDR3 DNA reads TGTGCCAGCAGCGTAGAAGGGCTTAGCACAGATACGCAGTATTTT. Filled out from reference TRBV9 and TRBJ2-3, the complete variable domain reads DSGVTQTPKHLITATGQRVTLRCSPRSGDLSVYWYQQSLDQGLQFLIQYYNGEERAKGNILERFSAQQFPDLHSELNLSSLELGDSALYFCASSVEGLSTDTQYFGPGTRLTVL.

This clonotype was counted many times. The V and J genes are TRBV9 and TRBJ2-2; D may match TRBD1 or TRBD2 (6 bases each). Germline CDR1 SGDLS, CDR2 YYNGEE. Between the trimmed V and J ends, which lost 2 bases and 4 bases, there was a span of 15 bases. CDR3 length: 16 residues. CDR3 bases: TGTGCCAGCAGCGTGGGTCGGGGGCAAGTCACCGGGGAGCTGTTTTTT. Its protein is CASSVGRGQVTGELFF.

This clonotype was detected many times. This may arise from a read error, as a much more abundant clone is one base away. CDR3 in DNA: TGTGCCGGCAGGCGTGTGATTGGCACTGAAGCTTTCTTT. Translation: CAGRRVIGTEAFF. This chain joins TRBV2 and TRBJ1-1; D is ambiguous. Germline assignment: CDR1 SNHLY and CDR2 FYNNEI. The CDR3 runs to 13 residues.

The chain uses TRBV5-8 and TRBJ2-5; D is unresolved. V was cut by 3 bases and J by 0 bases, with 6 bases left in between. The CDR3 sequence is 13 residues long. The germline V gene has CDR1 SGHTS and CDR2 YDEGEE. The CDR3 sequence: CASSSSNQETQYF. CDR3 nucleotide sequence: TGTGCCAGCAGCTCATCCAACCAAGAGACCCAGTACTTC.